This note documents a single T cell receptor (beta chain) sequence. Its antigen remains undetermined. There are no base qualities to consult, and no much larger clone falls within one base. In Seattle, one collaborating source enrolled patients while the infection was active and tracked those patients longitudinally over the course of disease. Collaborating institutions collected whole blood in K2EDTA tubes following their own protocols. Collaborator samples were shipped for TCRbeta analysis as frozen whole blood, isolated PBMCs, or DNA extracted from either sample type. The CDR3 has 15 amino acids, counting the end cysteine and phenylalanine. The only DNA kept is the CDR3, 45 bases in frame from the first base. In the germline V gene, CDR1 corresponds to SGHVS and CDR2 to FQNEAQ. V is clipped by 3 bases and J by 1 base, and the sequence between their germline boundaries is 13 bases long. This sample is drawn from a study of blood T cell repertoires in COVID-19 (TCRdb year 2020). The study in broad terms: Samples covering the acute and convalescent phases of COVID-19 were provided by collaborators in the United States, Italy and Spain. Subjects who had been exposed to COVID-19, were actively infected with it, or had recovered from it provided the deeply sampled blood TCRbeta repertoires that made up the dataset. Samples came from the ongoing ImmuneRACE study (first 160 participants) plus 1,254 subjects from 6 global collaborators. The material from the prospective study consisted of cDNA or gDNA derived from T cells, B-cell-depleted T cells, or PBMCs. The repertoires were made available in a free public database intended to serve as a resource for research on the immune response to SARS-CoV-2. Sample metadata almost always included a de-identified subject ID, COVID-19 status, age in years and sex. HLA class I and class II types, where available, came from metadata supplied by the sample provider rather than from assay-based typing.

TCRbeta CDR3 regions were amplified from genomic DNA using the immunoSEQ Assay, a bias-controlled multiplex PCR. For the original study's pipeline: The number of nucleated cells in each sample was estimated from the amplification of reference gene primers within the assay. Sequence reads were collapsed and filtered to measure the absolute abundance of every unique TCRbeta CDR3 rearrangement. For each sample, productive Simpson clonality was calculated as the square root of Simpson's diversity index over productive rearrangements. TCRdb holds this immuneACCESS table with in-frame rearrangements only. Some clones are missing; in checked studies, unresolved V genes explain under half, and the rest has no known cause. V, J and clone size are those of that table, while D and trimming were read from the DNA. This sample is represented by over 200,000 clones; roughly 90% of them were singletons. Around 0.84% of the sample is taken by the ten largest.

Results the study describes overall, beyond this receptor: How much clinical and demographic metadata was included differed by source and by participant, and the metadata was provided uncurated.

The origin of this receptor is a man in his fifties or sixties with COVID-19, enrolled during active disease. Sample: peripheral blood. Recombination linked TRBV7-8 to TRBJ2-7; the D segment could be TRBD2, given 5 matching bases. The CDR3 protein sequence reads: CASSFPWGASYEQYF. The DNA sequence is TGTGCCAGCAGCTTTCCGTGGGGAGCATCCTACGAGCAGTACTTC. Reference TRBV7-8 and TRBJ2-7 proteins supply the regions before and after the CDR3; the full variable domain is: GAGVSQSPRYKVAKRGQDVALRCDPISGHVSLFWYQQALGQGPEFLTYFQNEAQLDKSGLPSDRFFAERPEGSVSTLKIQRTQQEDSAVYLCASSFPWGASYEQYFGPGTRLTVT.